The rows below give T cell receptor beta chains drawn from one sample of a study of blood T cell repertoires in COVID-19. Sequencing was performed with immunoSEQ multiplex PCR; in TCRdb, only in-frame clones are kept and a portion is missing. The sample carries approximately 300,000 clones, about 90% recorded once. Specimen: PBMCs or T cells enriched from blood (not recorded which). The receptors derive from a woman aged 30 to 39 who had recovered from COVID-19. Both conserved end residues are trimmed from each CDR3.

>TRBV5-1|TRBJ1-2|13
ASSLGQGVQGGYT
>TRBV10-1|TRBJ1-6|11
ASRREHNSPLH
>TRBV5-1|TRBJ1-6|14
ASSARPGADNSPLH
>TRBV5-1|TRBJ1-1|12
ASSSHRTDTEAF
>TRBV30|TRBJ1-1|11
AWSSRGFTEAF
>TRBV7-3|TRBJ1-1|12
ASSLSPGYTEAF
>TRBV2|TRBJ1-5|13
ASSELQGVGQPQH
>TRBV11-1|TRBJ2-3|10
ASSPRGGTQY
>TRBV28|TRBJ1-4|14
ASSSDRGPTNEKLF
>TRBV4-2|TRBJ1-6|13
ASSQTTSGNSPLH
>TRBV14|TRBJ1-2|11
ASSREAYYGYT
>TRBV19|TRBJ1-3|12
ASSQGLGGNTIY
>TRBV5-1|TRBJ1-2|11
ASSAGQGSGYT
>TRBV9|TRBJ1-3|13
ASSVAEDPGNTIY
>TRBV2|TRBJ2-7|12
ASSESLRGYEQY
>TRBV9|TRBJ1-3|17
ASSVGADGASLSGNTIY
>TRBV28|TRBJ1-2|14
ASSGQSPTNNYGYT
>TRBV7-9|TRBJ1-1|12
ASSPQGMRTEAF
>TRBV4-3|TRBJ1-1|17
ASSQMLVDHRAPNTEAF
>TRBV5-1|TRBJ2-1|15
ASSPGTQGSTYNEQF